Following are 27 T cell receptor beta chains from one sample sequenced in a study of T cells in localized non-small cell lung cancer. The method was immunoSEQ multiplex PCR; TCRdb's version includes in-frame clones alone and lacks a portion of them. Of 1,500 to 1,800 clones listed, 20% to 25% are singletons. The sample consisted of lung tumor tissue, taken before any cancer treatment. The receptors here all came from a male donor older than 55 with stage III lung adenocarcinoma.

This sequence joins TRBV6-8 and TRBJ2-2; D unresolved. Looked up from germline, CDR1 is MNHGY and CDR2 is SAAAGT. This CDR3 spans 14 amino acids. Trimming took off 7 bases at V and 0 bases at J, with 9 bases between the two ends. The CDR3 protein is CASNVGPNTGELFF. Here the CDR3 DNA reads TGTGCCAGCAACGTCGGGCCGAACACCGGGGAGCTGTTTTTT.

This clone counts as medium-sized. The gene calls are TRBV11-3 and TRBJ1-6; TRBD1 aligns across 9 bases. The CDR3 runs to 17 residues. CDR1 is SGHNT, CDR2 YENEEA, per germline. V was clipped by 5 bases and J by 5 bases; unmatched bases: 10. CDR3 loop: CASSLITGGVDNSPLHF. CDR3 nucleotide sequence: TGTGCCAGCAGCCTCATTACAGGGGGCGTTGATAATTCACCCCTCCACTTT.

The CDR3 is CAWSMDINYGYTF. DNA of the CDR3: TGTGCCTGGAGTATGGACATCAACTATGGCTACACCTTC. The rearrangement links TRBV30 to TRBJ1-2; possibly TRBD1 for D (5 bases). CDR1 GTSNPN and CDR2 SVGIG come from the germline V gene (reference sequence). The CDR3 length is 13 residues. Between the trimmed V and J ends, which lost 2 bases and 2 bases, there was a span of 9 bases.

The chain carries TRBV10-1 and TRBJ2-7, with D perhaps matching TRBD2 (5 bases). Trimming left V 4 bases short and J 5 bases short, with 15 bases between. Germline V CDR1 and CDR2: WNHNN, SYGVQD (reference sequence). The CDR3 runs to 14 residues. The CDR3 bases are TGCGCCAGCAGTGCGCGTCGGGATTCGGACGAGCAGTACTTC. This codes for CASSARRDSDEQYF.

By its share, this clone is large (0.1 to 1%). This chain joins TRBV15 and TRBJ2-7; D is uncertain. CDR3 size: 15 residues. Per germline, CDR1 LNHNV and CDR2 YYDKDF (reference sequence). Trimming stripped 0 bases from V and 0 bases from J, with 9 bases between. CDR3 sequence reads: CATSRDIGISYEQYF. The CDR3 DNA is TGTGCCACCAGCAGAGATATCGGAATCTCCTACGAGCAGTACTTC.

By share, this clone ranks as medium-sized. The chain joins TRBV11-3 to TRBJ1-1; D gene ambiguous. The germline V gene encodes CDR1 SGHNT and CDR2 YENEEA. The V and J ends lost 5 bases and 4 bases respectively, with 14 bases between them. The CDR3 covers 14 residues. This CDR3 reads CASSPGSRGTEAFF. CDR3 nucleotides: TGTGCCAGCAGCCCTGGTAGTAGAGGCACTGAAGCTTTCTTT.

V gene TRBV6-8 combines with J gene TRBJ2-5; D gene uncertain. V was shortened by 10 bases and J by 2 bases, with 14 bases between the two germline ends. Germline values: CDR1 MNHGY, CDR2 SAAAGT. The CDR3 contains 13 residues. The CDR3 sequence: CAIKRTDQETQYF. The CDR3 DNA reads TGTGCCATCAAGAGAACGGATCAAGAGACCCAGTACTTC.

This clone occurred a few times. V gene TRBV28 combines with J gene TRBJ1-2; 8 bases agree with TRBD1. The V segment lost 6 bases and the J segment 4 bases; nucleotides outside the gene matches: 7. This CDR3 is built from 14 residues. Germline V gives CDR1 MDHEN, CDR2 SYDVKM. CDR3 in amino acids: CASSIRQGIYGYTF. CDR3 bases: TGTGCCAGCAGCATAAGACAGGGGATCTATGGCTACACCTTC.

This clone has only a few counts. The rearrangement uses TRBV11-3 and TRBJ1-1; D gene ambiguous. Germline CDR1 reads SGHNT; CDR2 reads YENEEA. The CDR3 spans 14 residues. Trimming removed 5 bases from V and 1 base from J, with 11 bases in between. The CDR3 sequence is CASSPQRGNTEAFF. CDR3 nucleotide sequence: TGTGCCAGCAGCCCACAAAGAGGGAACACTGAAGCTTTCTTT.

This rearrangement joins TRBV19 to TRBJ1-2; 10 bases align to TRBD1. Germline V gene sequence: CDR1 LNHDA, CDR2 SQIVND (reference sequence). The J segment lost 3 bases and the V segment lost 7 bases, leaving 2 bases of the junction unmatched. The CDR3 has 13 residues. CDR3 sequence: CASKGQGDYGYTF. In nucleotides, the CDR3 is TGTGCCAGTAAAGGACAGGGGGACTATGGCTACACCTTC.

Note on this clone: Distinct nucleotide sequences in the sample also encode this CDR3. The chain uses TRBV18 and TRBJ1-5, with TRBD1 matching 7 bases. Per germline, CDR1 KGHSH and CDR2 LQKENI. CDR3 size: 14 residues. Trimming removed 3 bases from V and 2 bases from J; junction bases left unmatched: 1. CDR3 sequence: CASSPTGGNQPQHF. For the CDR3, the DNA is TGTGCCAGCTCACCCACAGGGGGCAATCAGCCCCAGCATTTT.

This clone qualifies as large. Additional DNA sequences in this sample encode the identical CDR3. The V and J genes are TRBV9 and TRBJ1-1; 9 positions agree with TRBD1. V shed 2 bases, J shed 2 bases, and the junction held 4 bases outside the gene matches. The CDR3 is made up of 15 amino acids. CDR1 and CDR2 (germline): SGDLS, YYNGEE. The CDR3 nucleotides read TGTGCCAGCAGCGTCGGGACAGGGTCCAACACTGAAGCTTTCTTT. This encodes CASSVGTGSNTEAFF.

V and J are TRBV6-8 and TRBJ2-5; the match to TRBD1 covers 7 bases. Per germline, CDR1 MNHGY and CDR2 SAAAGT. The CDR3 totals 15 residues. V lost 7 bases, J lost 5 bases, and 13 bases stayed unmatched. For the CDR3, the DNA is TGTGCCAGCATCGACAGGGATCCCTCGTTGGAGACCCAGTACTTC. It codes for CASIDRDPSLETQYF.

CDR3 in amino acids: CASSSRGGPGTGELFF. As DNA, the CDR3 is TGTGCCAGCAGCTCCCGGGGGGGTCCGGGCACCGGGGAGCTGTTTTTT. The chain joins TRBV11-3 to TRBJ2-2; TRBD2 matches 8 bases. The CDR3 totals 16 residues. The germline V gene encodes CDR1 SGHNT and CDR2 YENEEA. V lost 4 bases to trimming and J lost 4 bases; unmatched junction nucleotides: 8.

This chain uses TRBV11-3 with TRBJ1-1; D is perhaps TRBD1 (6 bases). CDR3 length equals 19 residues. Trimming took off 1 base at V and 1 base at J, with 22 bases between the two ends. CDR1 and CDR2 from the germline V gene are SGHNT and YENEEA. The CDR3 reads CASSLVLTSRGATNTEAFF. CDR3 sequence (DNA): TGTGCCAGCAGCTTAGTCCTGACGTCGAGGGGGGCGACGAACACTGAAGCTTTCTTT. Full variable domain (missing parts from reference TRBV11-3 and TRBJ1-1): EAGVVQSPRYKIIEKKQPVAFWCNPISGHNTLYWYLQNLGQGPELLIRYENEEAVDDSQLPKDRFSAERLKGVDSTLKIQPAELGDSAVYLCASSLVLTSRGATNTEAFFGQGTRLTVV.

A few counts support this clone. V usage is TRBV6-8 and J usage is TRBJ1-2, with TRBD1 identical over 7 bases. Looked up from germline, CDR1 is MNHGY and CDR2 is SAAAGT. This CDR3 contains 13 residues. The trim removed 6 bases at V and 7 bases at J, leaving 8 bases unmatched. CDR3 loop: CASRPGGLGGYTF. The CDR3 DNA sequence: TGTGCCAGCAGACCAGGGGGGTTAGGTGGCTACACCTTC.

This clone was picked up a small number of times. The chain is built from TRBV11-3 and TRBJ2-5; D remains unclear. CDR1 is SGHNT and CDR2 is YENEEA in the germline V gene. The CDR3 runs 15 residues. Trimming left V 0 bases short and J 5 bases short, with 13 bases between. As DNA, the CDR3 is TGTGCCAGCAGCTTAGATCGTGTTTTTGGGGAGACCCAGTACTTC. Translated: CASSLDRVFGETQYF. The whole variable domain, remainder taken from reference TRBV11-3 and TRBJ2-5, is EAGVVQSPRYKIIEKKQPVAFWCNPISGHNTLYWYLQNLGQGPELLIRYENEEAVDDSQLPKDRFSAERLKGVDSTLKIQPAELGDSAVYLCASSLDRVFGETQYFGPGTRLLVL.

This clone was counted between two and nine times. The rearrangement uses TRBV19 and TRBJ1-4, with D possibly TRBD1 on 6 matching bases. The germline V gene encodes CDR1 LNHDA and CDR2 SQIVND (reference sequence). The CDR3 spans 14 residues. Between the trimmed V and J ends, which lost 3 bases and 5 bases, there was a span of 10 bases. Here the CDR3 reads CASSIQGKNEKLFF. In DNA, the CDR3 is TGTGCCAGTAGTATCCAGGGGAAAAATGAAAAACTGTTTTTT.

V usage is TRBV18 and J usage is TRBJ2-3; 7 bases align to TRBD2. The CDR3 extends over 16 amino acids. Trimming removed 3 bases from V and 6 bases from J; junction bases left unmatched: 12. Germline V lookup: CDR1 KGHSH, CDR2 LQKENI. CDR3 coding DNA: TGTGCCAGCTCACCGGTGGGATCGGGGGGAATGGATACGCAGTATTTT. Its translation is CASSPVGSGGMDTQYF.

The chain joins TRBV5-1 to TRBJ2-3; 10 bases are a match to TRBD2. Germline V lookup: CDR1 SGHRS, CDR2 YFSETQ. The CDR3 is 18 amino acids. With 4 bases clipped from V and 3 bases from J, the junction kept 14 bases outside the gene matches. The DNA for the CDR3 is TGCGCCAGCAGCGACGGAAGGGGACTAGCGTATGGTACAGATACGCAGTATTTT. Protein: CASSDGRGLAYGTDTQYF.

By proportion, this clone is medium-sized. The chain joins TRBV11-3 to TRBJ1-5; D remains unclear. The CDR3 extends over 16 amino acids. Trimming cost V 3 bases and J 0 bases, with 12 bases left between them. Germline V lookup: CDR1 SGHNT, CDR2 YENEEA. The CDR3 is CASSLGAGYSNQPQHF. The CDR3 region has the DNA TGTGCCAGCAGCTTGGGTGCGGGGTATAGCAATCAGCCCCAGCATTTT.

The chain is built from TRBV7-8 and TRBJ1-2; 7 bases fit TRBD1. The CDR3 is made up of 13 amino acids. The ends lost 5 bases at V and 4 bases at J; junction bases unmatched: 4. The germline CDR1 and CDR2 sequences are SGHVS and FQNEAQ. The CDR3 nucleotides are TGTGCCAGCAGCCGGGACAGTTCCTATGGCTACACCTTC. Its translation is CASSRDSSYGYTF. The full variable domain, with the rest looked up from reference TRBV7-8 and TRBJ1-2, is GAGVSQSPRYKVAKRGQDVALRCDPISGHVSLFWYQQALGQGPEFLTYFQNEAQLDKSGLPSDRFFAERPEGSVSTLKIQRTQQEDSAVYLCASSRDSSYGYTFGSGTRLTVV.

The chain joins TRBV11-3 to TRBJ1-1; perhaps TRBD1 as D (5 bases). Trimming pared 5 bases from V and 4 bases from J, leaving 17 bases between. The length of the CDR3 is 15 residues. Germline CDR1 is SGHNT and CDR2 is YENEEA. CDR3 nucleotide sequence: TGTGCCAGCAGCCCAGTACCCGACAGAATCACTGAAGCTTTCTTT. Encoded protein: CASSPVPDRITEAFF.

V is TRBV11-3 and J is TRBJ1-1, with D hard to call. Germline values: CDR1 SGHNT, CDR2 YENEEA. The CDR3 contains 14 residues. Trimming shortened V by 5 bases and J by 1 base, and 11 bases separated the two germline ends. The CDR3 DNA sequence: TGTGCCAGCAGCCCCAGGTATGAGAACACTGAAGCTTTCTTT. Translated, it gives CASSPRYENTEAFF.

This clone was counted between two and nine times. The J gene is TRBJ1-3, the V gene TRBV19; D not resolved. The CDR3 covers 17 residues. The ends were cut back, 3 bases at V and 0 bases at J, with 15 bases in the middle. The V gene's germline CDR1 is LNHDA and CDR2 SQIVND (reference sequence). The CDR3 nucleotides read TGTGCCAGTAGTATGGGAGGGATGACATTCTCTGGAAACACCATATATTTT. This sequence encodes CASSMGGMTFSGNTIYF.

The chain couples TRBV12-5 to TRBJ1-1; D call uncertain. V lost 1 base to trimming and J lost 7 bases, with 7 bases between them. Germline values: CDR1 LGHNT, CDR2 FRNRAP. This CDR3 has 12 amino acids. The CDR3 is CASGLARDEAFF. DNA for the CDR3: TGTGCTAGTGGTTTGGCACGGGATGAAGCTTTCTTT.

The chain links TRBV18 to TRBJ1-4; tentatively, D is TRBD1 (5 bases). CDR1 and CDR2 from the germline V gene are KGHSH and LQKENI. Trimming took off 3 bases at V and 1 base at J, with 9 bases between the two ends. CDR3 length: 15 residues. The CDR3 sequence is CASSPPGGTNEKLFF. CDR3 nucleotide sequence: TGTGCCAGCTCACCGCCGGGGGGAACTAATGAAAAACTGTTTTTT.